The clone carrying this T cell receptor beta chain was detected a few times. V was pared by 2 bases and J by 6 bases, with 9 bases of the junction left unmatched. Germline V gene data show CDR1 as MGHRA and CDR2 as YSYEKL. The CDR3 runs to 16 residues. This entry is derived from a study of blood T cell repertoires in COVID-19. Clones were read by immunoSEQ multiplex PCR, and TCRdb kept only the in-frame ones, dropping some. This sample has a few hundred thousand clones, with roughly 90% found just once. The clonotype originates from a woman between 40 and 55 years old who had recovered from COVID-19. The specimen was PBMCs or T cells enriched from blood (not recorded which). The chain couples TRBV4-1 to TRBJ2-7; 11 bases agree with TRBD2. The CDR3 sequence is CASSQPGTSGGGEQYF. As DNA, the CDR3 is TGCGCCAGCAGCCAACCCGGGACTAGCGGTGGTGGCGAGCAGTACTTC.